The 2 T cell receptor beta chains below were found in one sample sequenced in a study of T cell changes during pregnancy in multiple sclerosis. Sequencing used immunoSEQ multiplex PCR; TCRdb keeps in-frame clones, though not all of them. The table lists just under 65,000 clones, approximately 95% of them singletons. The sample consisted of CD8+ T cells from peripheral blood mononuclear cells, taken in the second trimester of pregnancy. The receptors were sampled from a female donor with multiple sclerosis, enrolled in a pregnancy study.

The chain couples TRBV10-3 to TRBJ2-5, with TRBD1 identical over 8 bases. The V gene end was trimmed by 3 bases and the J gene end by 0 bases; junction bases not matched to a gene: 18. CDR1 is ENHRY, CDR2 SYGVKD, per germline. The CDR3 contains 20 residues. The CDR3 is CAISEYPGGKLAEHQETQYF. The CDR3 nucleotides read TGTGCCATCAGTGAATATCCAGGGGGCAAGTTAGCGGAGCACCAAGAGACCCAGTACTTC.

The CDR3 loop is CASSLLTSGITGELFF. CDR3 nucleotides: TGTGCCAGCAGTTTACTGACTAGCGGGATCACCGGGGAGCTGTTTTTT. This chain joins TRBV27 and TRBJ2-2; 11 bases align to TRBD2. Germline V gene data show CDR1 as MNHEY and CDR2 as SMNVEV (reference sequence). V lost 2 bases, J lost 4 bases, and 3 bases stayed unmatched. This CDR3 spans 16 amino acids.